These 25 T cell receptor beta chains were all obtained from the same sample, sequenced in a study of blood T cells in healthy people across ages. A second PCR, run for 7 to 11 cycles, used a sample-barcoded 5' primer plus a J-beta primer mix. From the 5' RACE reads, TCRdb called clonotypes with MiXCR, one entry per CDR3 protein. The sample lists about 1.8 million distinct CDR3 sequences; around half were seen once. Material for sequencing was blood. The receptors here all came from a woman aged 40-49 years in good health.

This clonotype was picked up a small number of times. The chain links TRBV6-1 to TRBJ2-1; 13 bases align to TRBD2. J gave up 6 bases and V 6 bases, and 8 bases lay outside the gene matches. There are 16 residues in the CDR3. Germline CDR1 MNHNS, CDR2 SASEGT. The CDR3 sequence is CASSELAGGLGNEQFF. DNA for the CDR3: TGTGCCAGCAGCGAACTAGCGGGGGGGCTGGGCAATGAGCAGTTCTTC.

The chain uses TRBV5-1 and TRBJ1-5; possible D gene TRBD1, 5 bases. Per the germline V gene, CDR1 is SGHRS and CDR2 is YFSETQ. V lost 0 bases to trimming and J lost 7 bases, with 8 bases between them. This CDR3 has 13 residues. The CDR3 here is CASSLGGEQPQHF. Here the CDR3 DNA reads TGCGCCAGCAGCTTGGGGGGGGAACAGCCCCAGCATTTT. Full variable domain (outside the CDR3, taken from reference TRBV5-1 and TRBJ1-5): KAGVTQTPRYLIKTRGQQVTLSCSPISGHRSVSWYQQTPGQGLQFLFEYFSETQRNKGNFPGRFSGRQFSNSRSEMNVSTLELGDSALYLCASSLGGEQPQHFGDGTRLSIL.

The V and J genes are TRBV4-3 and TRBJ2-7; 7 bases agree with TRBD2. This CDR3 has 16 residues. Germline-derived CDR1 and CDR2 are LGHNA and YSLEER. V lost 3 bases, J lost 3 bases, and 11 bases stayed unmatched. In nucleotides, the CDR3 is TGCGCCAGCAGCCATAGCGGCGCTAGCGGATACTACGAGCAGTACTTC. This sequence encodes CASSHSGASGYYEQYF.

Notes on this clonotype: A much larger clone is a single base away; this may be a read error. The V call is TRBV27, the J call TRBJ2-7; 11 nucleotides align to TRBD2. This CDR3 is 15 amino acids long. Germline CDR1 is MNHEY and CDR2 is SMNVEV (reference sequence). The trim removed 4 bases at V and 2 bases at J, leaving 4 bases unmatched. The CDR3 is CASSSELAGAYEQYF. CDR3 sequence (DNA): TGTGCCAGCAGTTCCGAACTAGCGGGGGCCTACGAGCAGTACTTC.

The chain employs TRBV6-5 and TRBJ1-2; D not certain. Germline CDR1 and CDR2: MNHEY and SVGAGI. Trimming shortened V by 6 bases and J by 6 bases, and 17 bases separated the two germline ends. The CDR3 has 14 residues. CDR3 protein: CASSYRPSTNGYTF. The CDR3 nucleotides are TGTGCCAGCAGCTATCGGCCCTCCACCAATGGCTACACCTTC.

The chain has TRBV6-6 and TRBJ2-3; D possibly uses TRBD1 or TRBD2 (5 bases each). CDR1 is MNHNY, CDR2 SVGAGI, per germline (reference sequence). This CDR3 has 16 residues. V shed 5 bases and J shed 1 base, with 16 bases lying between them. DNA for the CDR3: TGTGCCAGCAGTACTCCTCCGGGACCTGGCACAGATACGCAGTATTTT. It specifies CASSTPPGPGTDTQYF.

The CDR3 region is CASSYVGPSGFGETQYF. CDR3 coding DNA: TGTGCCAGCAGTTACGTGGGGCCTAGCGGGTTCGGAGAGACGCAGTATTTT. The chain joins TRBV6-5 to TRBJ2-3, with 8 bases fitting TRBD2. CDR3 length equals 17 residues. The V and J ends lost 2 bases and 9 bases, in that order; junction bases with no gene match: 16. Germline loops: CDR1 MNHEY, CDR2 SVGAGI.

A remark on this clonotype: Because it lacks the conserved phenylalanine or tryptophan at the end, this CDR3 is likely a read error. The chain carries TRBV7-2 and TRBJ2-7, with D unresolved. The length of the CDR3 is 13 residues. V shed 5 bases and J shed 4 bases, with 12 bases lying between them. Germline assignment: CDR1 SGHTA and CDR2 FQGNSA. CDR3 sequence reads: CASSQGQVYEQYY. CDR3 nucleotide sequence: TGTGCCAGCAGCCAAGGGCAGGTATACGAGCAGTACTAC.

The genes are TRBV20-1 and TRBJ1-2; D gene uncertain. This CDR3 spans 13 amino acids. CDR1 is DFQATT, CDR2 SNEGSKA, per germline (reference sequence). The ends were cut back, 8 bases at V and 0 bases at J, with 13 bases in the middle. DNA of the CDR3: TGCAGTAGCATAGGGTCTTCTAACTATGGCTACACCTTC. This translates into CSSIGSSNYGYTF.

The rearrangement links TRBV2 to TRBJ2-1, with 8 nucleotides matching TRBD2. V shed 3 bases, J shed 8 bases, and the junction held 12 bases outside the gene matches. CDR3 size: 16 residues. Germline V gives CDR1 SNHLY, CDR2 FYNNEI. This CDR3 is CASSDIAGGAVDEQFF. In nucleotides, the CDR3 is TGTGCCAGCAGTGACATAGCCGGGGGGGCCGTAGATGAGCAGTTCTTC.

The sample holds a few counts of this clonotype. The gene calls are TRBV7-2 and TRBJ2-7; a possible D gene is TRBD2 (5 bases). The germline V gene has CDR1 SGHTA and CDR2 FQGNSA. Trimming cost V 4 bases and J 3 bases, with 16 bases left between them. The length of the CDR3 is 15 residues. The CDR3 bases are TGTGCCAGCAGCTCAACACCGGGGAAGGGCTACGAGCAGTACTTC. It yields the protein CASSSTPGKGYEQYF.

The chain couples TRBV6-1 to TRBJ2-3, with 9 bases fitting TRBD2. CDR3 size: 16 residues. The V segment lost 6 bases and the J segment 2 bases; nucleotides outside the gene matches: 9. Germline CDR1 and CDR2: MNHNS and SASEGT. For the CDR3, the DNA is TGTGCCAGCAGCCTAGAGACTAGCGGCTTCACAGATACGCAGTATTTT. As protein: CASSLETSGFTDTQYF.

The chain uses TRBV6-5 and TRBJ2-6; D call uncertain. This CDR3 contains 13 residues. Germline V CDR1 and CDR2: MNHEY, SVGAGI. V was clipped by 7 bases and J by 2 bases, with 6 bases between them. The CDR3 protein is CASTGAGANVLTF. The CDR3 DNA sequence: TGTGCCAGCACTGGGGCTGGGGCCAACGTCCTGACTTTC.

This clonotype was counted a few times. V usage is TRBV7-9 and J usage is TRBJ2-5, with TRBD2 as a possible D gene (6 bases). This CDR3 region has 19 residues. V lost 4 bases and J lost 0, with 24 bases in between. Germline lookup yields CDR1 SEHNR and CDR2 FQNEAQ (reference sequence). CDR3 region: CASSSPFRGSPLYQETQYF. The CDR3 DNA sequence: TGTGCCAGCAGCTCTCCCTTCCGGGGGTCCCCATTGTACCAAGAGACCCAGTACTTC.

This clonotype turned up a few times. The V call is TRBV15, the J call TRBJ2-6; D remains unclear. Trimming cost V 6 bases and J 12 bases, with 15 bases left between them. The CDR3 covers 13 residues. Germline values: CDR1 LNHNV, CDR2 YYDKDF (reference sequence). The CDR3 bases are TGTGCCACCAGTGAAGTCAACCCCAGCGTCCTGACTTTC. It specifies CATSEVNPSVLTF. Using reference TRBV15 and TRBJ2-6 for the parts outside the CDR3, the full variable domain is DAMVIQNPRYQVTQFGKPVTLSCSQTLNHNVMYWYQQKSSQAPKLLFHYYDKDFNNEADTPDNFQSRRPNTSFCFLDIRSPGLGDTAMYLCATSEVNPSVLTFGAGSRLTVL.

This chain uses TRBV2 with TRBJ1-6; TRBD1 is a possible D gene (6 bases). Germline CDR1 is SNHLY and CDR2 is FYNNEI. V lost 7 bases to trimming and J lost 5 bases, with 9 bases between them. The CDR3 spans 13 residues. CDR3 in amino acids: CASTTGDNSPLHF. The CDR3 DNA sequence: TGTGCCAGCACGACAGGAGATAATTCACCCCTCCACTTT. Full variable domain (missing parts from reference TRBV2 and TRBJ1-6): EPEVTQTPSHQVTQMGQEVILRCVPISNHLYFYWYRQILGQKVEFLVSFYNNEISEKSEIFDDQFSVERPDGSNFTLKIRSTKLEDSAMYFCASTTGDNSPLHFGNGTRLTVT.

This clonotype was detected a few times. The chain is built from TRBV20-1 and TRBJ2-1; unclear D gene. Germline V gives CDR1 DFQATT, CDR2 SNEGSKA (reference sequence). The CDR3 covers 15 residues. Trimming shortened V by 6 bases and J by 8 bases, and 23 bases separated the two germline ends. CDR3 region: CSALQRAVKRDEQFF. The CDR3 region has the DNA TGCAGTGCCCTCCAAAGGGCAGTGAAAAGGGATGAGCAGTTCTTC.

This chain connects TRBV20-1 to TRBJ2-1; D could derive from TRBD1 or TRBD2 (6 bases each). The J call may be wrong; the DNA end is better matched by TRBJ2-7. CDR3 size: 14 residues. Germline V gene sequence: CDR1 DFQATT, CDR2 SNEGSKA (reference sequence). CDR3: CSAEDRGQHNEQYF. Written as DNA, the CDR3 is TGCAGTGCCGAGGATCGGGGGCAACACAATGAGCAGTACTTC.

This clonotype came up once. V usage is TRBV7-2 and J usage is TRBJ2-1; perhaps D is TRBD1 or TRBD2 (6 bases each). CDR1 and CDR2 (germline): SGHTA, FQGNSA. V lost 0 bases and J 3 bases, leaving 15 bases between the germline ends. The CDR3 contains 17 residues. The CDR3 DNA reads TGTGCCAGCAGCTTAGCGGGGGCACGGGGGAACTACAATGAGCAGTTCTTC. It codes for CASSLAGARGNYNEQFF.

This chain connects TRBV6-5 to TRBJ2-1; D might be TRBD1 or TRBD2, each matching 5 bases. V gave up 6 bases and J gave up 3 bases, with 18 bases separating them. The CDR3 consists of 16 residues. CDR1 and CDR2 from the germline V gene are MNHEY and SVGAGI. In DNA, the CDR3 is TGTGCCAGCAGATACGCCGAGGGGTCCATCTACAATGAGCAGTTCTTC. It encodes CASRYAEGSIYNEQFF.

The rearrangement links TRBV27 to TRBJ2-3, with D perhaps matching TRBD1 (5 bases). CDR1 and CDR2 from the germline V gene are MNHEY and SMNVEV (reference sequence). The CDR3 covers 14 residues. V lost 10 bases, J lost 2 bases, and 16 bases lay in between. The CDR3 loop is CATSRAPYTDTQYF. The CDR3 nucleotides are TGTGCCACCTCCAGGGCTCCTTACACAGATACGCAGTATTTT.

The chain has TRBV29-1 and TRBJ2-7; no firm D call. CDR1 is SQVTM, CDR2 ANQGSEA, per germline. V shed 1 base and J shed 3 bases, with 13 bases lying between them. This CDR3 spans 14 amino acids. The CDR3 sequence is CSVEAAERSYEQYF. CDR3 sequence (DNA): TGCAGCGTTGAAGCGGCAGAGAGGAGCTACGAGCAGTACTTC.

This rearrangement joins TRBV10-3 to TRBJ2-7, with D tentatively TRBD2 (5 bases). Deletions cut 6 bases from V and 2 bases from J, with 11 bases between. Germline V gives CDR1 ENHRY, CDR2 SYGVKD. This CDR3 has 13 residues. The CDR3 bases are TGTGCCATCAGACCGGGATATACCTACGAGCAGTACTTC. This gives the protein CAIRPGYTYEQYF.

The chain recombines TRBV5-1 with TRBJ2-7, with D perhaps being TRBD1 or TRBD2 (5 bases each). This CDR3 contains 17 residues. With 3 bases removed from V and 3 bases from J, the gap between germline ends came to 22 bases. The germline CDR1 and CDR2 sequences are SGHRS and YFSETQ. CDR3 amino acids: CASSSVRSWDRRYEQYF. For the CDR3, the DNA is TGCGCCAGCAGCTCGGTCCGAAGTTGGGACCGCCGCTACGAGCAGTACTTC.

The chain has TRBV28 and TRBJ2-5; the match to TRBD2 covers 9 bases. Germline V gene lookup returns CDR1 MDHEN and CDR2 SYDVKM. V lost 2 bases and J lost 3; bases outside the gene matches: 10. The length of the CDR3 is 17 residues. CDR3 loop: CASSLGSGGPFKETQYF. The CDR3 region has the DNA TGTGCCAGCAGTTTAGGAAGCGGGGGGCCTTTTAAAGAGACCCAGTACTTC. Supplemented by reference TRBV28 and TRBJ2-5, the full variable domain reads DVKVTQSSRYLVKRTGEKVFLECVQDMDHENMFWYRQDPGLGLRLIYFSYDVKMKEKGDIPEGYSVSREKKERFSLILESASTNQTSMYLCASSLGSGGPFKETQYFGPGTRLLVL.